The rows below give T cell receptor beta chains drawn from one sample of a study of blood T cell repertoires in COVID-19. Generated by immunoSEQ multiplex PCR, the TCRdb table keeps only in-frame clones and is missing some. The profile covers roughly 250,000 clones, with 80% to 85% appearing a single time and approximately 4.7% taken by the ten largest. Sequenced sample: peripheral blood. Every receptor here comes from a man in his fifties or sixties with active or convalescent COVID-19. The CDR3 runs from the conserved cysteine through the conserved F or W. The order of the fields is clone size, J gene, V gene, D gene, CDR3 protein, CDR3 DNA. A D gene is named only where the DNA matches it firmly. The size of a clone is reported for some rows only, either as once, few or many, or as a class for expanded clones.

. | TRBJ2-7 | TRBV2 | . | CASSESDWEQYF | TGTGCCAGCAGTGAAAGCGACTGGGAGCAGTACTTC
once | TRBJ1-2 | TRBV2 | TRBD1 | CASREEPTGGSGYTF | TGTGCCAGCAGGGAGGAACCGACAGGGGGAAGTGGCTACACCTTC
. | TRBJ1-5 | TRBV30 | . | CAWSVQGQPQHF | TGTGCCTGGAGTGTACAGGGTCAGCCCCAGCATTTT
. | TRBJ2-1 | TRBV4-2 | TRBD2 | CASSLLTSGGSYNEQFF | TGTGCCAGCAGCCTCCTGACTAGCGGGGGATCCTACAATGAGCAGTTCTTC
. | TRBJ1-1 | TRBV5-1 | TRBD1 | CASSPAGGMNTEAFF | TGCGCCAGCAGCCCGGCAGGGGGCATGAACACTGAAGCTTTCTTT
. | TRBJ1-5 | TRBV6-5 | . | CASTEGLSNQPQHF | TGTGCCAGCACGGAGGGGCTGAGCAATCAGCCCCAGCATTTT
. | TRBJ2-1 | TRBV5-6 | TRBD1 | CASSSEWGRGLHNEQFF | TGTGCCAGCAGCTCGGAGTGGGGCAGGGGGTTACACAATGAGCAGTTCTTC
. | TRBJ2-5 | TRBV3-1/TRBV3-2 | . | CASSQGGTAPETQYF | TGTGCCAGCAGCCAAGGGGGGACTGCACCTGAGACCCAGTACTTC
few | TRBJ2-1 | TRBV29-1 | TRBD1 | CSVEATGFSEQFF | TGCAGCGTTGAAGCGACAGGGTTCAGTGAGCAGTTCTTC
. | TRBJ2-1 | TRBV4-1 | TRBD2 | CASSQVGLADYNEQFF | TGCGCCAGCAGCCAAGTGGGACTAGCGGACTACAATGAGCAGTTCTTC
. | TRBJ2-3 | TRBV27 | . | CASSLGLPPDTQYF | TGTGCCAGCAGTTTGGGCCTTCCACCGGATACGCAGTATTTT
. | TRBJ2-3 | TRBV7-8 | TRBD1 | CASSLGTGTGGDTQYF | TGTGCCAGCAGCTTAGGGACCGGGACAGGGGGCGATACGCAGTATTTT
. | TRBJ1-3 | TRBV5-5 | . | CASSPPRAPGNTIYF | TGTGCCAGCAGCCCCCCCAGGGCCCCTGGAAACACCATATATTTT
. | TRBJ2-2 | TRBV7-2 | . | CASNQGQPTGELFF | TGTGCCAGCAACCAGGGGCAGCCGACCGGGGAGCTGTTTTTT
. | TRBJ2-2 | TRBV2 | . | CATQNTGELFF | TGTGCCACACAAAACACCGGGGAGCTGTTTTTT
. | TRBJ1-5 | TRBV2 | . | CASASPGHSNQPQHF | TGTGCCAGCGCTTCACCGGGACACAGCAATCAGCCCCAGCATTTT
. | TRBJ2-7 | TRBV12-2 | . | CASRPRARAYEQYF | TGTGCAAGTCGCCCGCGGGCAAGGGCCTACGAGCAGTACTTC